This TCR beta chain was obtained from a study of blood T cell repertoires in COVID-19. Across the study: PBMCs, B-cell-depleted T cells, or T cells provided the cDNA or gDNA that made up the material.

Repertoires were generated with immunoSEQ multiplex PCR, while TCRdb's copy carries only in-frame clones and drops some. The data contain 100,000 to 150,000 clones, more than 80% of them singletons. CDR3 length: 15 residues. Germline V gene sequence: CDR1 SGHVS, CDR2 FQNEAQ. Trimming removed 5 bases from V and 7 bases from J; junction bases left unmatched: 10. Sequencing was performed on peripheral blood. V gene TRBV7-8 combines with J gene TRBJ1-4; 7 bases line up with TRBD1. This TCR derives from a woman of 80 years or more with COVID-19, enrolled during active disease. CDR3 residues: CASSPRDRLFEKLFF. In nucleotides, the CDR3 is TGTGCCAGCAGCCCCCGGGACAGACTGTTTGAAAAACTGTTTTTT.